The 14 T cell receptor beta chains below all came from one sample that was sequenced in a study of blood T cell repertoires in COVID-19. TCRdb's copy holds only in-frame clones and misses some; the assay was immunoSEQ multiplex PCR. The sample lists around 310,000 clones; over 85% were seen once. The sequenced material came from PBMCs or T cells enriched from blood (not recorded which). Receptors originate from a woman aged 30 to 39 who had recovered from COVID-19.

This rearrangement joins TRBV6-4 to TRBJ1-4; perhaps TRBD1 as D (5 bases). Per the germline V gene, CDR1 is MRHNA and CDR2 is SNTAGT. The CDR3 is 13 residues long. Trimming stripped 0 bases from V and 15 bases from J, with 14 bases between. The CDR3 reads CASSDSVGGRLFF. For the CDR3, the DNA is TGTGCCAGCAGTGACTCGGTCGGGGGACGCTTGTTTTTT.

The rearrangement uses TRBV30 and TRBJ2-7; the D gene is possibly TRBD1 (6 bases). The V gene lost 0 bases and the J gene lost 7 bases, with 16 bases spanning the gap. The CDR3 totals 14 residues. Germline V gene sequence: CDR1 GTSNPN, CDR2 SVGIG (reference sequence). CDR3 coding DNA: TGTGCCTGGAGTGTACTTCAGGGAAGGGGGGAGCAGTACTTC. It codes for CAWSVLQGRGEQYF.

This clone was observed a single time. V gene TRBV19 combines with J gene TRBJ1-6, with TRBD1 as a possible D gene (6 bases). V shed 5 bases and J shed 7 bases, with 12 bases lying between them. The CDR3 sequence is 14 residues long. Germline V CDR1 and CDR2: LNHDA, SQIVND (reference sequence). The CDR3 spells CASSHRDGNSPLHF. CDR3 DNA: TGTGCCAGTAGTCACAGGGACGGAAATTCACCCCTCCACTTT.

This chain connects TRBV6-5 to TRBJ1-6; perhaps TRBD1 as D (6 bases). In germline, CDR1 is MNHEY, CDR2 SVGAGI. The CDR3 loop spans 14 amino acids. With 6 bases removed from V and 0 bases from J, the gap between germline ends came to 6 bases. CDR3: CASRQGSYNSPLHF. CDR3 DNA: TGTGCCAGCAGACAGGGCTCCTATAATTCACCCCTCCACTTT.

This chain connects TRBV3-1 (or the pseudogene TRBV3-2) to TRBJ2-7; 10 bases map to TRBD2. The length of the CDR3 is 15 residues. Germline CDR1 is LGHDT and CDR2 is YNNKEL (reference sequence). V was clipped by 1 base and J by 2 bases; unmatched bases: 2. CDR3: CASSQALAGPYEQYF. In DNA, the CDR3 is TGTGCCAGCAGCCAAGCACTAGCGGGACCCTACGAGCAGTACTTC.

V usage is TRBV6-5 and J usage is TRBJ1-1; D not certain. Trimming pared 2 bases from V and 5 bases from J, leaving 12 bases between. The germline V gene has CDR1 MNHEY and CDR2 SVGAGI. The CDR3 covers 14 residues. The CDR3 region is CASSYVGSKTEAFF. CDR3 sequence (DNA): TGTGCCAGCAGTTACGTGGGTAGCAAGACTGAAGCTTTCTTT.

Worth noting for this clone: The sample carries other DNA sequences with the same CDR3. This chain links TRBV6-2 or TRBV6-3 with TRBJ2-5; D is unresolved. V was pared by 5 bases and J by 2 bases, with 3 bases between. This CDR3 region has 11 residues. The germline CDR1 and CDR2 sequences are MNHEY and SVGEGT. CDR3 region: CASSLQETQYF. The CDR3, as DNA: TGTGCCAGCAGTCTGCAAGAGACCCAGTACTTC.

V usage is TRBV29-1 and J usage is TRBJ2-1, with 7 bases aligning to TRBD2. This CDR3 comprises 12 residues. The germline CDR1 and CDR2 sequences are SQVTM and ANQGSEA. The CDR3 region has the DNA TGCACCGGGAGGAGCTCCTACAATGAGCAGTTCTTC. Protein sequence: CTGRSSYNEQFF.

The chain combines TRBV7-3 with TRBJ1-1; tentative D call: TRBD1 (6 bases). V lost 2 bases to trimming and J lost 1 base, with 8 bases between them. The germline V gene encodes CDR1 SGHTA and CDR2 FQGTGA. This CDR3 has 14 amino acids. CDR3 sequence: CASSLQGRNTEAFF. In DNA, the CDR3 is TGTGCCAGCAGCTTACAGGGGAGGAACACTGAAGCTTTCTTT. Using reference TRBV7-3 and TRBJ1-1 for the parts outside the CDR3, the full variable domain is GAGVSQTPSNKVTEKGKYVELRCDPISGHTALYWYRQSLGQGPEFLIYFQGTGAADDSGLPNDRFFAVRPEGSVSTLKIQRTERGDSAVYLCASSLQGRNTEAFFGQGTRLTVV.

The gene calls are TRBV21-1 and TRBJ2-3; the table's D call TRBD2 went unverified against the DNA. TRBV21-1 has pseudogene status. The CDR3 sequence is 14 residues long. For the CDR3, the DNA is TGTGCCAGCGGCTTGAGTGGAGAAGGAGATACGCAGTATTTT. Translated: CASGLSGEGDTQYF.

This chain joins TRBV11-2 and TRBJ1-4, with TRBD1 identical over 10 bases. The CDR3 extends over 14 amino acids. CDR1 and CDR2 from the germline V gene are SGHAT and FQNNGV. V lost 5 bases to trimming and J lost 7 bases; unmatched junction nucleotides: 4. The CDR3 region is CASSVRDRGEKLFF. DNA for the CDR3: TGTGCCAGCAGCGTCCGGGACAGGGGTGAAAAACTGTTTTTT.

Comments on this clone: Different DNA sequences within this sample yield the same CDR3. The CDR3 is CAWSGLAGATGELFF. The CDR3 bases are TGTGCCTGGAGTGGGTTAGCGGGGGCCACCGGGGAGCTGTTTTTT. J is TRBJ2-2 and V is TRBV30; TRBD2 aligns across 9 bases. The CDR3 extends over 15 amino acids. After removal of 1 base from V and 4 bases from J, the junction contained 4 bases not matched to a gene. Germline lookup yields CDR1 GTSNPN and CDR2 SVGIG (reference sequence).

The chain couples TRBV13 to TRBJ2-1, with TRBD2 as a possible D gene (6 bases). CDR1 is PRHDT, CDR2 FYEKMQ, per germline (reference sequence). The germline V and J ends were trimmed by 5 bases and 0 bases, with 14 bases remaining between them. The CDR3 extends over 16 amino acids. CDR3 DNA: TGTGCCAGCAGCGCTTGGAGGGGATTCTCCTACAATGAGCAGTTCTTC. This codes for CASSAWRGFSYNEQFF.

The chain has TRBV10-2 and TRBJ2-7, with D tentatively TRBD1 (6 bases). The length of the CDR3 is 15 residues. The germline V gene has CDR1 WSHSY and CDR2 SAAADI. Between the trimmed V and J ends, which lost 6 bases and 2 bases, there was a span of 17 bases. In DNA form, the CDR3 reads TGCGCCAGCAGGGCAGGGGCTAATGGGGCCTACGAGCAGTACTTC. Translated, it gives CASRAGANGAYEQYF.